These 9 T cell receptor beta chains were sequenced from one sample in a study of shared clonotypes between healthy human individuals. Clones were sequenced by immunoSEQ multiplex PCR, and TCRdb holds only the in-frame ones, with some missing. The sample shows about 480,000 clones, around 79% of them seen only once. The sample was PBMCs. The receptor set was obtained from a woman aged 40 to 50 in good health. Some clones in this sample may be carry-over from other donors' samples.

This chain links TRBV28 with TRBJ1-5; the match to TRBD1 covers 8 bases. This CDR3 is built from 15 residues. Trimming took 6 bases from V and 4 from J; bases not matched to a gene: 8. The V gene's germline CDR1 is MDHEN and CDR2 SYDVKM. CDR3 DNA sequence: TGTGCCAGCAGCTACGACAGGGGAGGGAATCAGCCCCAGCATTTT. This encodes CASSYDRGGNQPQHF.

V usage is TRBV27 and J usage is TRBJ2-7; possibly TRBD2 for D (5 bases). V was pared by 6 bases and J by 6 bases, with 24 bases between. Germline V lookup: CDR1 MNHEY, CDR2 SMNVEV (reference sequence). The CDR3 totals 16 residues. CDR3 bases: TGTGCCAGCAGCCGGACTCGAAGTCGTATTTGGTCCGAGCAGTACTTC. Translated, it gives CASSRTRSRIWSEQYF.

The chain has TRBV29-1 and TRBJ1-1; D gene uncertain. CDR3 length: 11 amino acids. Germline CDR1 is SQVTM and CDR2 is ANQGSEA. Trimming pared 2 bases from V and 1 base from J, leaving 2 bases between. Here the CDR3 reads CSVEPNTEAFF. As DNA, the CDR3 is TGCAGCGTTGAACCGAACACTGAAGCTTTCTTT.

This chain connects TRBV7-6 to TRBJ2-5; unclear D gene. CDR1 and CDR2 (germline): SGHVS, FNYEAQ. The CDR3 extends over 12 amino acids. Trimming removed 5 bases from V and 0 bases from J, with 4 bases in between. In DNA, the CDR3 is TGTGCCAGCAGCCCCTACCAAGAGACCCAGTACTTC. Protein: CASSPYQETQYF.

This clone was observed a handful of times. The chain recombines TRBV30 with TRBJ1-5; a possible D gene is TRBD1 (5 bases). CDR1 is GTSNPN, CDR2 SVGIG, per germline (reference sequence). The length of the CDR3 is 13 residues. The V gene lost 2 bases and the J gene lost 6 bases, with 11 bases spanning the gap. The CDR3 loop is CAWSLGVTQPQHF. The CDR3 DNA sequence: TGTGCCTGGAGTTTGGGGGTCACTCAGCCCCAGCATTTT.

The chain combines TRBV27 with TRBJ1-2; 7 bases match TRBD1. The V gene's germline CDR1 is MNHEY and CDR2 SMNVEV (reference sequence). The junction had 2 bases not matched to a gene; V was cut back by 6 bases and J by 1 base. This CDR3 spans 13 amino acids. This CDR3 reads CASRTGLNYGYTF. The CDR3 DNA reads TGTGCCAGCAGGACAGGGCTTAACTATGGCTACACCTTC.

The chain recombines TRBV4-2 with TRBJ2-1; 15 nucleotides align to TRBD2. From germline, CDR1 is LGHNA and CDR2 YNFKEQ. V dropped 3 bases and J dropped 7; count of bases not matched to a gene: 4. There are 16 residues in the CDR3. In DNA, the CDR3 is TGTGCCAGCAGCCAGAGGACTAGCGGGAGGGGTAATGAGCAGTTCTTC. Encoded protein: CASSQRTSGRGNEQFF.

V usage is TRBV4-2 and J usage is TRBJ2-3; D may be TRBD2 (6 bases). The CDR3 has 15 amino acids. The germline gives CDR1 LGHNA, CDR2 YNFKEQ. Between the trimmed V and J ends, which lost 0 bases and 1 base, there was a span of 8 bases. CDR3 bases: TGTGCCAGCAGCCAAGAGGGGGGACGCACAGATACGCAGTATTTT. It translates to CASSQEGGRTDTQYF.

The chain combines TRBV29-1 with TRBJ2-1; D unclear. The CDR3 consists of 14 residues. Per the germline V gene, CDR1 is SQVTM and CDR2 is ANQGSEA. The V end lost 4 bases, the J end lost 0 bases, and 10 bases lay between the germline ends. The CDR3 region is CSVGGIISYNEQFF. In nucleotides, the CDR3 is TGCAGCGTTGGGGGTATAATCTCCTACAATGAGCAGTTCTTC.